The 10 T cell receptor beta chains reported below all come from one sample, sequenced in a study of cytomegalovirus exposure and HLA in healthy donors. The PCR had 60 Vbeta and 13 Jbeta primers. Profiling relied on immunoSEQ multiplex PCR, and the TCRdb table lists in-frame clones only, not all of them. The repertoire holds 95,000 to 150,000 clones, with approximately 80% as singletons. Sequences were obtained from PBMCs. The receptor source for this set is a woman in her 40s in good health and CMV-seropositive.

This chain joins TRBV7-2 and TRBJ2-2; a possible D gene is TRBD2 (5 bases). This CDR3 spans 16 amino acids. Germline CDR1 is SGHTA and CDR2 is FQGNSA. V lost 5 bases to trimming and J lost 3 bases, with 16 bases between them. The CDR3 here is CASSPPSGVDTGELFF. CDR3 coding DNA: TGTGCCAGCAGCCCCCCCTCCGGGGTGGACACCGGGGAGCTGTTTTTT.

The chain combines TRBV7-3 with TRBJ1-1; the match to TRBD1 covers 8 bases. This CDR3 contains 14 residues. Trimming removed 4 bases from V and 4 bases from J; junction bases left unmatched: 5. Germline V gene sequence: CDR1 SGHTA, CDR2 FQGTGA. Here the CDR3 DNA reads TGTGCCAGCAGCTCAGGGGGCGCCGGCACTGAAGCTTTCTTT. Amino acids: CASSSGGAGTEAFF.

The gene calls are TRBV7-3 and TRBJ2-7; no clear D. V was trimmed by 1 base and J by 6 bases, leaving 10 bases between them. Germline V gene data show CDR1 as SGHTA and CDR2 as FQGTGA. The CDR3 spans 13 residues. The CDR3 region has the DNA TGTGCCAGCAGCTTAAATTCCGGTGGCGAGCAGTACTTC. Translating gives CASSLNSGGEQYF.

The chain couples TRBV6-5 to TRBJ2-7; TRBD2 aligns across 9 bases. CDR3 length: 12 amino acids. Germline-derived CDR1 and CDR2 are MNHEY and SVGAGI. DNA for the CDR3: TGTGCGTCTAGCGGGGAACACTACGAGCAGTACTTC. This sequence encodes CASSGEHYEQYF.

The chain combines TRBV10-1 with TRBJ2-1; tentative D call: TRBD2 (6 bases). The CDR3 is 14 amino acids. Looked up from germline, CDR1 is WNHNN and CDR2 is SYGVQD (reference sequence). Trimming took off 10 bases at V and 8 bases at J, with 21 bases between the two ends. The CDR3 coding sequence is TGCGCCACGGAGGGGTTTATCAGAGCGGATGAGCAGTTCTTC. The encoded protein is CATEGFIRADEQFF.

In regard to this clone: An end of the junction does not agree with germline; a read error may underlie this. J is TRBJ2-5 and V is TRBV7-7, with unresolved D. CDR1 and CDR2 (germline): SSHAT, FNYEAQ (reference sequence). This CDR3 contains 13 residues. The CDR3 nucleotides are TGTGCTAGCAGCTTTGCGGCCCAAGAGACCCAGTACTTC. It codes for CASSFAAQETQYF. The full variable domain, in which reference TRBV7-7 and TRBJ2-5 provide the parts outside the CDR3, is GAGVSQSPRYKVTKRGQDVTLRCDPISSHATLYWYQQALGQGPEFLTYFNYEAQPDKSGLPSDRFSAERPEGSISTLTIQRTEQRDSAMYRCASSFAAQETQYFGPGTRLLVL.

The CDR3 loop is CASSVEGGWGYTF. CDR3 sequence (DNA): TGTGCCAGCAGCGTAGAAGGGGGCTGGGGCTACACCTTC. The J gene is TRBJ1-2, the V gene TRBV9; 7 bases agree with TRBD1. Per the germline V gene, CDR1 is SGDLS and CDR2 is YYNGEE. The CDR3 sequence is 13 residues long. J was trimmed by 8 bases and V by 0 bases; bases with no gene match: 4.

V gene TRBV5-1 combines with J gene TRBJ2-2; possible D gene TRBD2, 6 bases. V was cut by 1 base and J by 1 base, with 11 bases left in between. From germline, CDR1 is SGHRS and CDR2 YFSETQ. This CDR3 comprises 16 residues. The chain's CDR3 is CASSLLASVNTGELFF. CDR3 nucleotide sequence: TGCGCCAGCAGCTTGTTGGCTAGCGTGAACACCGGGGAGCTGTTTTTT.

The chain carries TRBV11-2 and TRBJ2-5, with 9 bases that match TRBD1. The assigned J gene may be wrong: the sequence end matches TRBJ2-7 better. Germline CDR1 reads SGHAT; CDR2 reads FQNNGV. The CDR3 length is 14 residues. Here the CDR3 reads CASSFGQGSYEQYF. The CDR3 nucleotides are TGTGCCAGCAGCTTCGGACAGGGGAGCTACGAGCAGTACTTC.

The CDR3 DNA reads as TGTGCCAGCAGCTTAAGGACTAGTGACGAGCAGTACTTC. It translates to CASSLRTSDEQYF. V gene TRBV7-3 combines with J gene TRBJ2-7, with TRBD2 matching 7 bases. The germline V gene has CDR1 SGHTA and CDR2 FQGTGA. The CDR3 runs to 13 residues. The V segment lost 1 base and the J segment 5 bases; nucleotides outside the gene matches: 2.